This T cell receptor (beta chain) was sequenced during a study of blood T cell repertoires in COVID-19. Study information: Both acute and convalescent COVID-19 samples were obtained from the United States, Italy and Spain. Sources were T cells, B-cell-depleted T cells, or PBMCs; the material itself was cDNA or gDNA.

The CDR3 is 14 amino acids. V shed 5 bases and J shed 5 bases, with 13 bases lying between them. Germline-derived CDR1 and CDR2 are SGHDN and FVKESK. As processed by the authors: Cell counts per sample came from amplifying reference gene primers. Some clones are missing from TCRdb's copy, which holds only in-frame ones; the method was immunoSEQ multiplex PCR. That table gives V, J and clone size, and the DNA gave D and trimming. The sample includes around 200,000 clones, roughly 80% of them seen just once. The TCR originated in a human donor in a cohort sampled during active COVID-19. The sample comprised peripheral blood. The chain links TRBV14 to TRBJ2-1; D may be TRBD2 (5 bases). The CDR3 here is CASSRIGVDNEQFF. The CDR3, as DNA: TGTGCCAGCAGCAGGATCGGGGTGGACAATGAGCAGTTCTTC.